This T cell receptor beta chain was retrieved from a study of T cells after yellow fever vaccination. Overall study results and limits: Reappearance after the booster was observed for most primary-vaccination clones (96% CD4, over 75% CD8). Contaminating bulk clonotypes could be abundant in FACS-sorted repertoires. Few clonotypes appeared in both CD4 and CD8 compartments.

CDR3 length equals 19 residues. Germline lookup yields CDR1 SGHAT and CDR2 FQNNGV. V shed 8 bases and J 7 bases; nucleotides not matched to a gene: 22. Generation of TCR cDNA used 5'RACE template switching (which added a universal primer site and UMIs). Each CDR3 protein is one row after TCRdb ran MiXCR on the 5' RACE reads. Here the sample spans around 160,000 distinct CDR3 sequences, about 7% being singletons. Only a few counts were recorded for this clonotype. Its antigen is currently unknown. This chain connects TRBV11-2 to TRBJ2-2; 10 bases match TRBD2. The sequence came from a man aged 18-30 years who received the YFV17D yellow fever vaccine. The sample consisted of CD4+ T cells sorted from PBMCs, taken 5 days after the first yellow fever vaccination. CDR3 loop: CASYRGALAGGLGLGELFF. CDR3 sequence (DNA): TGTGCCAGCTATCGAGGGGCCTTAGCGGGGGGACTGGGACTCGGGGAGCTGTTTTTT.